Each of the 15 T cell receptor beta chains below was sequenced from the same sample in a study of CXCR3-negative and CXCR3-positive naive CD8 T cells. 5' RACE that incorporated UMI labels was used to prepare the TRB cDNA libraries. TCRdb reprocessed the 5' RACE reads and reports one entry per CDR3 protein, with no DNA. The listing records 75,000 to 100,000 distinct CDR3 sequences. Material: naive CXCR3- CD8+ T cells from blood. Subset specified: CD45RO-CCR7+CD27+CD95- naive CD8+ T cells lacking CXCR3 (TNR3-). These receptors originate from a human donor in good health. Some clones in this sample may be carry-over from other donors' samples.

The rearrangement joins TRBV20-1 to TRBJ2-7; the D gene TCRdb calls, TRBD2, cannot be checked with no DNA. The length of the CDR3 is 17 residues. Germline CDR1 DFQATT, CDR2 SNEGSKA (reference sequence). The CDR3 sequence is CSARDQFSAGGPYEQYF.

The gene calls are TRBV11-2 and TRBJ1-1; there is no DNA to check the TCRdb D call of TRBD1. This CDR3 has 16 residues. CDR1 is SGHAT, CDR2 FQNNGV, per germline. The CDR3 spells CASSPGTGGLDTEAFF.

The rearrangement links TRBV10-3 to TRBJ2-2; without DNA, the TCRdb call of TRBD1 cannot be checked. CDR3 size: 13 residues. Germline V gives CDR1 ENHRY, CDR2 SYGVKD. The CDR3 loop is CAISGTGAGELFF.

This rearrangement joins TRBV7-9 to TRBJ2-2; TCRdb's D call of TRBD1 is untestable without DNA. Germline V gene data show CDR1 as SEHNR and CDR2 as FQNEAQ (reference sequence). The CDR3 consists of 13 residues. The CDR3 region is CASSLGASGELFF.

This chain connects TRBV7-6 to TRBJ1-5; TCRdb calls TRBD1, which cannot be checked without DNA. The CDR3 loop spans 19 amino acids. CDR1 and CDR2 (germline): SGHVS, FNYEAQ. CDR3 amino acids: CASPRRRGQKLTDNQPQHF.

The V and J genes are TRBV20-1 and TRBJ1-2. In germline, CDR1 is DFQATT, CDR2 SNEGSKA (reference sequence). The CDR3 loop spans 14 amino acids. The CDR3 protein is CSARESWVGYGYTF.

The chain joins TRBV7-8 to TRBJ2-1; TCRdb names TRBD2, which stays unverified in the absence of DNA. The V gene's germline CDR1 is SGHVS and CDR2 FQNEAQ. The CDR3 is made up of 16 amino acids. The CDR3 protein is CASSQYTGLANNEQFF.

The chain couples TRBV29-1 to TRBJ2-5; with no DNA, the TCRdb D assignment of TRBD1 cannot be verified. The CDR3 totals 17 residues. Germline assignment: CDR1 SQVTM and CDR2 ANQGSEA. The CDR3 here is CSVASMTGTVYQETQYF. Full variable domain (missing parts from reference TRBV29-1 and TRBJ2-5): SAVISQKPSRDICQRGTSLTIQCQVDSQVTMMFWYRQQPGQSLTLIATANQGSEATYESGFVIDKFPISRPNLTFSTLTVSNMSPEDSSIYLCSVASMTGTVYQETQYFGPGTRLLVL.

The V gene is TRBV29-1, the J gene TRBJ2-7; TCRdb names TRBD2, which stays unverified in the absence of DNA. The CDR3 runs 15 residues. Germline V lookup: CDR1 SQVTM, CDR2 ANQGSEA. The CDR3 sequence is CSVKGRESKPYEQYF.

This chain links TRBV4-1 with TRBJ1-1. Germline CDR1 and CDR2: MGHRA and YSYEKL. This CDR3 spans 13 amino acids. CDR3 loop: CASSLGWETEAFF.

This chain joins TRBV3-1 and TRBJ1-1; TCRdb names TRBD1, which stays unverified in the absence of DNA. The CDR3 sequence is 12 residues long. Per germline, CDR1 LGHDT and CDR2 YNNKEL (reference sequence). CDR3 region: CASSLRTEEAFF. Filled out from reference TRBV3-1 and TRBJ1-1, the complete variable domain reads DTAVSQTPKYLVTQMGNDKSIKCEQNLGHDTMYWYKQDSKKFLKIMFSYNNKELIINETVPNRFSPKSPDKAHLNLHINSLELGDSAVYFCASSLRTEEAFFGQGTRLTVV.

The V and J genes are TRBV11-2 and TRBJ2-7. CDR1 and CDR2 (germline): SGHAT, FQNNGV. The CDR3 is made up of 13 amino acids. This chain's CDR3 is CASSLALSYEQYF.

This chain connects TRBV28 to TRBJ2-1; with no DNA, the TCRdb D assignment of TRBD1 cannot be verified. The CDR3 extends over 14 amino acids. In germline, CDR1 is MDHEN, CDR2 SYDVKM. CDR3 residues: CASSLTRVSNEQFF. The variable domain in full, with the rest retrieved from reference TRBV28 and TRBJ2-1, is DVKVTQSSRYLVKRTGEKVFLECVQDMDHENMFWYRQDPGLGLRLIYFSYDVKMKEKGDIPEGYSVSREKKERFSLILESASTNQTSMYLCASSLTRVSNEQFFGPGTRLTVL.

The V and J genes are TRBV28 and TRBJ1-2; checking the TCRdb D call of TRBD1 is not possible without DNA. The CDR3 has 12 amino acids. CDR1 is MDHEN, CDR2 SYDVKM, per germline. CDR3: CASNEGAMDYTF.

This sequence joins TRBV7-6 and TRBJ2-3; TCRdb gives TRBD1 as the D gene, but with no DNA this cannot be confirmed. The CDR3 totals 17 residues. CDR1 SGHVS and CDR2 FNYEAQ come from the germline V gene. This CDR3 reads CASSPVVSRAQGDTQYF. Supplemented by reference TRBV7-6 and TRBJ2-3, the full variable domain reads GAGVSQSPRYKVTKRGQDVALRCDPISGHVSLYWYRQALGQGPEFLTYFNYEAQQDKSGLPNDRFSAERPEGSISTLTIQRTEQRDSAMYRCASSPVVSRAQGDTQYFGPGTRLTVL.